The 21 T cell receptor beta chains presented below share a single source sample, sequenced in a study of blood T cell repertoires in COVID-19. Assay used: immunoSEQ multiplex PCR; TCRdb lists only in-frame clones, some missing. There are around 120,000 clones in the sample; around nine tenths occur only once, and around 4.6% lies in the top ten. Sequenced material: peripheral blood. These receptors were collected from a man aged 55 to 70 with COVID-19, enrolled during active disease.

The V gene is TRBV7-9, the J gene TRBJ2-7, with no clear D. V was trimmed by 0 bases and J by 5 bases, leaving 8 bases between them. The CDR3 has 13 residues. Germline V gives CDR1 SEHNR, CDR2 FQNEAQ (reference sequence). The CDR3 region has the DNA TGTGCCAGCAGCTTAGCGCTGGCAGACGAGCAGTACTTC. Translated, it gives CASSLALADEQYF. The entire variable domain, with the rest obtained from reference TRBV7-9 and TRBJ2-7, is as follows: DTGVSQNPRHKITKRGQNVTFRCDPISEHNRLYWYRQTLGQGPEFLTYFQNEAQLEKSRLLSDRFSAERPKGSFSTLEIQRTEQGDSAMYLCASSLALADEQYFGPGTRLTVT.

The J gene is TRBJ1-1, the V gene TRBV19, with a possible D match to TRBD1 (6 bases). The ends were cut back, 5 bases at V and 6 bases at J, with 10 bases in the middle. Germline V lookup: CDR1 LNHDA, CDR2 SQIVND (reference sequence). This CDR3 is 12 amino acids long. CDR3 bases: TGTGCCAGTAGTCCACAGGGCTCTGAAGCTTTCTTT. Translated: CASSPQGSEAFF.

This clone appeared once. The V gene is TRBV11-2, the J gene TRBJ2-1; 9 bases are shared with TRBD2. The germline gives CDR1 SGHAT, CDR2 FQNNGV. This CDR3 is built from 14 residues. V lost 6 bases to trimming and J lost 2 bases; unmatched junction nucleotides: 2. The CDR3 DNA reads TGTGCCAGCAGGAGACTAGCGGCCTACAATGAGCAGTTCTTC. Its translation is CASRRLAAYNEQFF.

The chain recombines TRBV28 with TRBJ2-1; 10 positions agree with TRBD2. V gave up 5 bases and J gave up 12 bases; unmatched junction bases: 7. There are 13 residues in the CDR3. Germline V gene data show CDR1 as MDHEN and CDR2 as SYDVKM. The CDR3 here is CASSLGSGRGQFF. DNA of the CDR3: TGTGCCAGCAGTCTTGGGAGCGGGAGGGGGCAGTTCTTC.

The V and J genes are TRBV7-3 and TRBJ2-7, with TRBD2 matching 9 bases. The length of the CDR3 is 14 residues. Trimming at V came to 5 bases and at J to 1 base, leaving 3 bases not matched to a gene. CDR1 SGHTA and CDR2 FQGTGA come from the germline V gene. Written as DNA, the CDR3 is TGTGCCAGCAGCCCTACTAGCGGGTCCTACGAGCAGTACTTC. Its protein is CASSPTSGSYEQYF.

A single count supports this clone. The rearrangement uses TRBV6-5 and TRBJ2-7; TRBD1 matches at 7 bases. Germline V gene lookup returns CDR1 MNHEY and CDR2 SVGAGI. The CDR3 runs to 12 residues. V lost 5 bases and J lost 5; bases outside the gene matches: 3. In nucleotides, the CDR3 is TGTGCCAGCAGTCGACAGGGAAACGAGCAGTACTTC. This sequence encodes CASSRQGNEQYF.

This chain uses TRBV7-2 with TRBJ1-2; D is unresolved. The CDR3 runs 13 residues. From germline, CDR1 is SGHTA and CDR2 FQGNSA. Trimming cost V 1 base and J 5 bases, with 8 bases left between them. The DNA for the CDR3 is TGTGCCAGCAGCTTAGTCCCCTTATATGGCTACACCTTC. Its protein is CASSLVPLYGYTF.

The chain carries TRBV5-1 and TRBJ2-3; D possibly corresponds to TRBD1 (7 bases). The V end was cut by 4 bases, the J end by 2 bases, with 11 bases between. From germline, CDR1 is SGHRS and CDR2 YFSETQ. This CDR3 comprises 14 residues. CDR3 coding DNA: TGCGCCAGCAGCCGGGGGACAGCCACAGATACGCAGTATTTT. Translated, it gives CASSRGTATDTQYF.

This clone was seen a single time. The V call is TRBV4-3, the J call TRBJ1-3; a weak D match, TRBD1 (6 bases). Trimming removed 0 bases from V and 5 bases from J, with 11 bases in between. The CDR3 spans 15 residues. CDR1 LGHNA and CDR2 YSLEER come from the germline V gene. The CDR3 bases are TGCGCCAGCAGCCAAGATCCGGGGGGCCGAAACACCATATATTTT. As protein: CASSQDPGGRNTIYF.

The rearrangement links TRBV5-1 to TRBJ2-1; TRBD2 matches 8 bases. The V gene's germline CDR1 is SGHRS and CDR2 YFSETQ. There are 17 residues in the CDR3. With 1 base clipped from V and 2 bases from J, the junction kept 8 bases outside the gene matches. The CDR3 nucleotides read TGCGCCAGCAGCTTGTCTTCGGGAGGGCGAACCTACAATGAGCAGTTCTTC. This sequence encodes CASSLSSGGRTYNEQFF.

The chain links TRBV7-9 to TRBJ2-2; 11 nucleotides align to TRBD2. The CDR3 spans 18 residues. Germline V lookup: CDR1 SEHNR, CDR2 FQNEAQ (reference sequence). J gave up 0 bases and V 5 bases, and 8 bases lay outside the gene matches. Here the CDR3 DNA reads TGTGCCAGCAGCGCAAGAACGGGACTAGCGGCGAACACCGGGGAGCTGTTTTTT. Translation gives CASSARTGLAANTGELFF.

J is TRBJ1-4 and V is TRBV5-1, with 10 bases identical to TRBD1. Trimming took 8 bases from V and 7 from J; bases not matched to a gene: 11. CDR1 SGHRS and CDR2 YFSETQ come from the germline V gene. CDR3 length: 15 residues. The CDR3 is CASKTGGAVSEKLFF. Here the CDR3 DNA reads TGCGCCAGTAAGACAGGGGGCGCTGTAAGTGAAAAACTGTTTTTT.

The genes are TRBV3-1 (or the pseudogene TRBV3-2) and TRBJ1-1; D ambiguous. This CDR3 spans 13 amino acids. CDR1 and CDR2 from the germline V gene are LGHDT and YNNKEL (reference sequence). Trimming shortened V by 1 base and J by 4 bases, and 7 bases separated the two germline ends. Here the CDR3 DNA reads TGTGCCAGCAGCCAAGTCGGGAGCACTGAAGCTTTCTTT. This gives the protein CASSQVGSTEAFF.

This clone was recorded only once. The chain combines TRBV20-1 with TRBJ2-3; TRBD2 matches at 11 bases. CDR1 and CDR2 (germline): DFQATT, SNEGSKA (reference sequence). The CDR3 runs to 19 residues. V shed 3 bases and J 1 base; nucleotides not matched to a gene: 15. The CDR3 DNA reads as TGCAGTGCTAGTTCGAGTAGCGGGAGGGCCTCTCACCGCACAGATACGCAGTATTTT. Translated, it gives CSASSSSGRASHRTDTQYF.

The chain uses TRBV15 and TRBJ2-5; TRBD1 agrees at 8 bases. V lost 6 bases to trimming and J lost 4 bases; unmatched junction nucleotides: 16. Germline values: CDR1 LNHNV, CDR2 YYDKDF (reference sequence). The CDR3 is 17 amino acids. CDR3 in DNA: TGTGCCACCAGTTCCGGCCAGGGGGCGCGTTTGGGAGAGACCCAGTACTTC. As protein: CATSSGQGARLGETQYF.

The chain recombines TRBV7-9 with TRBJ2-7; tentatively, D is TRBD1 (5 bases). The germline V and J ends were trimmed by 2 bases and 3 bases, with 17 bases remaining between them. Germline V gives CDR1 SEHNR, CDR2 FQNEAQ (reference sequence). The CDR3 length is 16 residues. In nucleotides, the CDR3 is TGTGCCAGCAGCTTAAGGGCCGCAGGGAATCTCTACGAGCAGTACTTC. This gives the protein CASSLRAAGNLYEQYF.

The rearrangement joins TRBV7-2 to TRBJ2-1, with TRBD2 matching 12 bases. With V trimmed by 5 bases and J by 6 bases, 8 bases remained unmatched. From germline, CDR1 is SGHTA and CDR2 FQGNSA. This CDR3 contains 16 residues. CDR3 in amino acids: CASSPQTSGRFNEQFF. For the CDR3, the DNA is TGTGCCAGCAGCCCCCAAACTAGCGGGAGGTTCAATGAGCAGTTCTTC.

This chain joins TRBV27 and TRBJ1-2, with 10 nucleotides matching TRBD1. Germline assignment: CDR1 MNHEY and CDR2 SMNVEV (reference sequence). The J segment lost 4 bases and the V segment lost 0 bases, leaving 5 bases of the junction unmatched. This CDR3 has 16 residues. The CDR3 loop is CASSLSPGTGAYGYTF. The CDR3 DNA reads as TGTGCCAGCAGTTTATCCCCCGGGACAGGGGCCTATGGCTACACCTTC.

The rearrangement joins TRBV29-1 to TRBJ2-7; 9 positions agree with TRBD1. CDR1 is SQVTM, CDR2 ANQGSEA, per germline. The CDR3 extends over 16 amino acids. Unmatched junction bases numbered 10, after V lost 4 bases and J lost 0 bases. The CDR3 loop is CSVGSDRGPSSYEQYF. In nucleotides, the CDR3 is TGCAGCGTTGGATCGGACAGGGGTCCGAGCTCCTACGAGCAGTACTTC.

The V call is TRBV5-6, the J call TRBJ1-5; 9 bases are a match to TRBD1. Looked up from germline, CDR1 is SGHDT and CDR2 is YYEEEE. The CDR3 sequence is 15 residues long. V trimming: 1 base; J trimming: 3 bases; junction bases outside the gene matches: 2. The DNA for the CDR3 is TGTGCCAGCAGCTTGAGACAGGGGGTCAATCAGCCCCAGCATTTT. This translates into CASSLRQGVNQPQHF.

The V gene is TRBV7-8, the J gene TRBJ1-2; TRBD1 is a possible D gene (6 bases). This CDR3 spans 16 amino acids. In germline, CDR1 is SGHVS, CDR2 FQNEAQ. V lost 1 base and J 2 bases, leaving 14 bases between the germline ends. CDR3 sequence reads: CASSLVAGEHNYGYTF. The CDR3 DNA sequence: TGTGCCAGCAGCTTAGTCGCAGGGGAGCACAACTATGGCTACACCTTC.